The 29 T cell receptor beta chains below come from one sample, sequenced in a study of blood T cells in healthy people across ages. Primed by a sample-barcoded 5' primer and a J-beta primer mix, a second PCR proceeded for about 7 to 11 cycles. TCRdb reanalysed the 5' RACE reads using MiXCR and keeps one entry per CDR3 protein. The table records about 800,000 distinct CDR3 sequences, roughly 25% of them present only once. This same sample was also part of a study on T cells of mothers and their children.

The sample taken for sequencing was blood. These receptors originate from a boy aged 5-17 years in good health.

This chain links TRBV5-1 with TRBJ2-5; D unclear. The end of the DNA aligns better with TRBJ2-7, so the J call may be wrong. This CDR3 has 11 amino acids. From germline, CDR1 is SGHRS and CDR2 YFSETQ. This CDR3 reads CASSKGLEQYF. The DNA of the CDR3 is TGCGCCAGCAGTAAGGGCCTCGAGCAGTACTTC.

The chain recombines TRBV12-3 or TRBV12-4 with TRBJ2-1; D is perhaps TRBD2 (6 bases). The V end was cut by 10 bases, the J end by 8 bases, with 12 bases between. The CDR3 extends over 11 amino acids. The CDR3: CATKGGDEQFF. CDR3 coding DNA: TGTGCCACCAAAGGAGGGGATGAGCAGTTCTTC.

This chain joins TRBV4-1 and TRBJ2-5; possibly TRBD2 for D (6 bases). The DNA end favors TRBJ2-7, so the J call may be wrong. Germline V lookup: CDR1 MGHRA, CDR2 YSYEKL. There are 14 residues in the CDR3. CDR3 in DNA: TGCGCCAGCAGCCAAGGACTAGTAGGACGCGAGCAGTACTTC. As protein: CASSQGLVGREQYF.

The chain couples TRBV5-1 to TRBJ1-6; D call uncertain. Trimming took 0 bases from V and 4 from J, leaving 8 bases between them. Germline V gene lookup returns CDR1 SGHRS and CDR2 YFSETQ. The CDR3 is 15 amino acids. This chain's CDR3 is CASSLGQVYNSPLHF. The CDR3 DNA reads as TGCGCCAGCAGCTTGGGGCAGGTTTATAATTCACCCCTCCACTTT.

This clonotype has just a few counts. The chain employs TRBV18 and TRBJ2-5; no reliable D call. V shed 2 bases and J shed 4 bases, with 14 bases lying between them. The germline V gene has CDR1 KGHSH and CDR2 LQKENI. CDR3 length equals 15 residues. The CDR3 sequence is CASSPEDGVRETQYF. The CDR3 bases are TGTGCCAGCTCACCAGAAGATGGGGTTCGAGAGACCCAGTACTTC.

This clonotype was found a few times. CDR3 protein: CASSPGGADTGELFF. The CDR3 coding sequence is TGTGCCAGCAGCCCGGGGGGAGCGGATACCGGGGAGCTGTTTTTT. The chain recombines TRBV7-9 with TRBJ2-2; TRBD2 aligns across 7 bases. The CDR3 is made up of 15 amino acids. The germline gives CDR1 SEHNR, CDR2 FQNEAQ (reference sequence). The junction had 8 bases not matched to a gene; V was cut back by 5 bases and J by 5 bases.

Note on this clonotype: Since the CDR3 does not end with the conserved phenylalanine or tryptophan, this likely comes from a read error. The chain is built from TRBV27 and TRBJ2-7; the match to TRBD1 covers 11 bases. This CDR3 comprises 15 residues. J lost 4 bases, V lost 6 bases, and 8 bases had no gene match. Germline V lookup: CDR1 MNHEY, CDR2 SMNVEV (reference sequence). CDR3 residues: CASRPGQGAGYEQYL. CDR3 bases: TGTGCCAGCAGGCCTGGACAGGGGGCAGGATACGAGCAGTACCTC.

In its sample, this clonotype was seen once. The chain recombines TRBV6-2 or TRBV6-3 with TRBJ2-7; D not certain. CDR3 length: 13 residues. The V and J ends lost 10 bases and 0 bases respectively, with 13 bases between them. The germline V gene encodes CDR1 MNHEY and CDR2 SVGEGT. In nucleotides, the CDR3 is TGTGCCACCAGCCTGACGAGCTCCTACGAGCAGTACTTC. Its translation is CATSLTSSYEQYF.

This clonotype showed up just a few times. The rearrangement joins TRBV28 to TRBJ2-5; unclear D gene. Deletions cut 2 bases from V and 7 bases from J, with 11 bases between. The CDR3 consists of 13 residues. Germline CDR1 reads MDHEN; CDR2 reads SYDVKM. The CDR3, as DNA: TGTGCCAGCAGTTTACTCAGCCACAGGACCCAGTACTTC. Protein sequence: CASSLLSHRTQYF.

The rearrangement joins TRBV6-2 or TRBV6-3 to TRBJ2-2; D gene uncertain. CDR3 size: 12 residues. V was cut by 7 bases and J by 4 bases, with 7 bases left in between. The germline V gene encodes CDR1 MNHEY and CDR2 SVGEGT. The CDR3 nucleotides are TGTGCCAGCAACTCGGTCACCGGGGAGCTGTTTTTT. Translation gives CASNSVTGELFF.

The chain combines TRBV4-3 with TRBJ1-4; the D gene is possibly TRBD1 (6 bases). V shed 0 bases and J shed 6 bases, with 14 bases lying between them. The CDR3 has 16 amino acids. From germline, CDR1 is LGHNA and CDR2 YSLEER. CDR3 bases: TGCGCCAGCAGCCAAGATCTTGGGGGCACCGATGAAAAACTGTTTTTT. Translated: CASSQDLGGTDEKLFF.

This clonotype came up a few times. The rearrangement joins TRBV24-1 to TRBJ2-1, with 10 bases identical to TRBD2. The CDR3 consists of 16 residues. V was clipped by 3 bases and J by 3 bases; unmatched bases: 4. The germline CDR1 and CDR2 sequences are KGHDR and SFDVKD. The CDR3 here is CATSDRTSGNYNEQFF. CDR3 nucleotide sequence: TGTGCCACCAGTGATCGGACTAGCGGAAACTACAATGAGCAGTTCTTC.

This clonotype was recorded a few times. The junction differs from germline at one of its ends, possibly a read error. The rearrangement uses TRBV5-1 and TRBJ1-2; possibly TRBD1 for D (5 bases). The CDR3 extends over 13 amino acids. The germline V gene has CDR1 SGHRS and CDR2 YFSETQ. Here the CDR3 DNA reads TGCGCCAGCAGCTGGAACCGGGACTACGGCTACACCTTC. It is translated as CASSWNRDYGYTF.

This clonotype was observed a handful of times. The rearrangement links TRBV6-2 or TRBV6-3 to TRBJ2-3; weak D call: TRBD2 (5 bases). Germline V gene data show CDR1 as MNHEY and CDR2 as SVGEGT. Trimming left V 5 bases short and J 6 bases short, with 15 bases between. The CDR3 consists of 14 residues. The DNA for the CDR3 is TGTGCCAGCAGTCACCTCGGGGTACCGGATACGCAGTATTTT. It encodes CASSHLGVPDTQYF.

J is TRBJ2-5 and V is TRBV18; 9 nucleotides agree with TRBD2. The DNA matches TRBJ2-1 better at its end, which makes the J call doubtful. The germline V gene has CDR1 KGHSH and CDR2 LQKENI. The length of the CDR3 is 12 residues. The CDR3 sequence: CASRTSANEQFF. In nucleotides, the CDR3 is TGTGCCAGCCGGACTAGCGCGAATGAGCAGTTCTTC.

V and J are TRBV6-5 and TRBJ1-2; tentatively, D is TRBD1 (6 bases). The CDR3 covers 16 residues. Germline CDR1 and CDR2: MNHEY and SVGAGI. Trimming removed 0 bases from V and 0 bases from J, with 11 bases in between. The CDR3: CASSYSTGNTNYGYTF. In DNA, the CDR3 is TGTGCCAGCAGTTACTCGACAGGCAATACTAACTATGGCTACACCTTC.

This clonotype was found a few times. The chain recombines TRBV28 with TRBJ1-2; TRBD1 might be the D (5 bases). Germline lookup yields CDR1 MDHEN and CDR2 SYDVKM. This CDR3 contains 15 residues. V shed 5 bases and J shed 5 bases, with 18 bases lying between them. This chain's CDR3 is CASSKVPDGGYGYTF. The CDR3 DNA is TGTGCCAGCAGTAAAGTCCCGGACGGGGGGTATGGCTACACCTTC.

This clonotype has more than one count but fewer than ten. J is TRBJ2-4 and V is TRBV29-1, with TRBD1 identical over 8 bases. Germline loops: CDR1 SQVTM, CDR2 ANQGSEA. Trimming at V came to 7 bases and at J to 7 bases, leaving 9 bases not matched to a gene. CDR3 length: 13 residues. The CDR3 bases are TGCAGCGCATGGACAGGGCGCGGGAACATTCAGTACTTC. Translation gives CSAWTGRGNIQYF.

This clonotype was seen only a few times. The chain is built from TRBV27 and TRBJ2-3; 7 nucleotides align to TRBD2. The germline CDR1 and CDR2 sequences are MNHEY and SMNVEV (reference sequence). V shed 5 bases, J shed 2 bases, and the junction held 13 bases outside the gene matches. The CDR3 is 17 amino acids. CDR3 residues: CASSPSLLAGLTDTQYF. The CDR3 DNA follows: TGTGCCAGCAGTCCTTCCCTCTTAGCGGGCCTCACAGATACGCAGTATTTT.

The sample holds a few counts of this clonotype. The gene calls are TRBV28 and TRBJ1-1; tentative D call: TRBD1 (5 bases). The germline V and J ends were trimmed by 5 bases and 4 bases, with 11 bases remaining between them. The CDR3 runs 13 residues. From germline, CDR1 is MDHEN and CDR2 SYDVKM. In DNA, the CDR3 is TGTGCCAGCAGTCCCCGACAGAGCACTGAAGCTTTCTTT. As protein: CASSPRQSTEAFF.

The CDR3 is CASSWGGVAYEQYF. For the CDR3, the DNA is TGCGCCAGCAGCTGGGGGGGGGTGGCCTACGAGCAGTACTTC. The chain combines TRBV5-1 with TRBJ2-7; 7 nucleotides align to TRBD2. There are 14 residues in the CDR3. CDR1 is SGHRS, CDR2 YFSETQ, per germline. V trimming: 3 bases; J trimming: 2 bases; junction bases outside the gene matches: 5.

This chain connects TRBV7-2 to TRBJ1-2, with TRBD1 identical over 8 bases. V gave up 2 bases and J gave up 2 bases; unmatched junction bases: 22. Germline V gene data show CDR1 as SGHTA and CDR2 as FQGNSA. The CDR3 consists of 21 residues. The CDR3 loop is CASSLRSWDRPSNPENYGYTF. The DNA for the CDR3 is TGTGCCAGCAGCTTAAGGTCTTGGGACAGGCCATCCAACCCGGAAAACTATGGCTACACCTTC. The full variable domain, its missing parts supplied by reference TRBV7-2 and TRBJ1-2, is GAGVSQSPSNKVTEKGKDVELRCDPISGHTALYWYRQSLGQGLEFLIYFQGNSAPDKSGLPSDRFSAERTGGSVSTLTIQRTQQEDSAVYLCASSLRSWDRPSNPENYGYTFGSGTRLTVV.

At least ten counts were recorded for this clonotype. The chain uses TRBV7-3 and TRBJ2-6; D unresolved. Germline CDR1 SGHTA, CDR2 FQGTGA. The CDR3 spans 16 residues. The ends were cut back, 2 bases at V and 0 bases at J, with 8 bases in the middle. This CDR3 reads CASSLSSSSGANVLTF. CDR3 nucleotides: TGTGCCAGCAGCTTATCCAGCAGCTCTGGGGCCAACGTCCTGACTTTC.

Comment on this clonotype: At one end the junction does not follow the germline gene, possibly because of a read error. For the CDR3, the DNA is TGTGCCAGCAGCTTAGCGTTGGGAGCTGGAGCTCTCTTT. It codes for CASSLALGAGALF. J is TRBJ1-1 and V is TRBV7-9; D remains ambiguous. Germline CDR1 reads SEHNR; CDR2 reads FQNEAQ (reference sequence). CDR3 size: 13 residues.

On this clonotype itself: One end of the junction does not line up with germline, which may come from a read error. The chain employs TRBV4-3 and TRBJ2-2; 7 nucleotides agree with TRBD1. This CDR3 spans 14 amino acids. Germline assignment: CDR1 LGHNA and CDR2 YSLEER. CDR3 in amino acids: CASSQDRVTGELFF. The DNA of the CDR3 is TGTGCCAGCAGCCAAGACAGGGTGACCGGGGAGCTGTTTTTT.

The gene calls are TRBV4-3 and TRBJ2-2; D is unresolved. From germline, CDR1 is LGHNA and CDR2 YSLEER. The CDR3 extends over 18 amino acids. V was trimmed by 0 bases and J by 1 base, leaving 15 bases between them. The CDR3 reads CASSQEWLTLKNTGELFF. The CDR3, as DNA: TGCGCCAGCAGCCAAGAATGGTTGACCTTGAAGAACACCGGGGAGCTGTTTTTT.

The V gene is TRBV9, the J gene TRBJ1-4; weak D call: TRBD1 (6 bases). Germline V gene data show CDR1 as SGDLS and CDR2 as YYNGEE. The V end was cut by 5 bases, the J end by 13 bases, with 15 bases between. This CDR3 region has 12 residues. Here the CDR3 DNA reads TGTGCCAGCAGTGCGGGACATGGAACACTGTTTTTT. As protein: CASSAGHGTLFF.

The table lists this clonotype with a count of one. CDR3 in DNA: TGTGCCAGTAGTATAGGGCGGACAGAAACTTACACCGGGGAGCTGTTTTTT. Translated: CASSIGRTETYTGELFF. This rearrangement joins TRBV19 to TRBJ2-2; D is perhaps TRBD1 (6 bases). Germline CDR1 reads LNHDA; CDR2 reads SQIVND (reference sequence). With 1 base removed from V and 3 bases from J, the gap between germline ends came to 15 bases. The CDR3 loop spans 17 amino acids.

This CDR3 reads CASSLGWPAGTNEKLFF. The CDR3 coding sequence is TGTGCCAGCAGCTTAGGGTGGCCCGCGGGAACTAATGAAAAACTGTTTTTT. V gene TRBV7-9 combines with J gene TRBJ1-4; the D is unclear. The CDR3 totals 17 residues. V dropped 1 base and J dropped 1 base, with 13 bases sitting between them. The germline gives CDR1 SEHNR, CDR2 FQNEAQ (reference sequence).